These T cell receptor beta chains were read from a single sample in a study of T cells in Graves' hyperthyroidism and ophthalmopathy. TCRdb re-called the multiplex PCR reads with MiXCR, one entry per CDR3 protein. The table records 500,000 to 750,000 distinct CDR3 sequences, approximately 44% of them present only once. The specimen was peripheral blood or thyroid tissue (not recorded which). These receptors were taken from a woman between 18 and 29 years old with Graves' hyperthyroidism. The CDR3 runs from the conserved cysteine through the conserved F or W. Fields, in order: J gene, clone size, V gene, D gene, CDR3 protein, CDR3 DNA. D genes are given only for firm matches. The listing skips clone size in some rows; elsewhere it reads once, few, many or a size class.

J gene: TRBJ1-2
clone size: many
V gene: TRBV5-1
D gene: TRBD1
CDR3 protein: CASSLFGTGGLANYGYTF
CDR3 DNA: TGCGCCAGCAGCCTGTTCGGGACAGGGGGCTTGGCTAACTATGGCTACACCTTC

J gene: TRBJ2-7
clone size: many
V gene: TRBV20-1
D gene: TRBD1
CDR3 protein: CSASVDRASYEQYF
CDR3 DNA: TGCAGTGCTAGCGTGGACAGGGCGTCCTACGAGCAGTACTTC

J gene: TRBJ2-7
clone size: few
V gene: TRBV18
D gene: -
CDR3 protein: CASSPEFTVGYEQYF
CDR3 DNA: TGTGCCAGCTCACCAGAGTTCACAGTTGGCTACGAGCAGTACTTC

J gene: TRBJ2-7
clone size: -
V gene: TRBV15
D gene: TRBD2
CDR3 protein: CATSRDTSGGYEQYF
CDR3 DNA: TGTGCCACCAGCAGAGATACTAGCGGGGGTTACGAGCAGTACTTC

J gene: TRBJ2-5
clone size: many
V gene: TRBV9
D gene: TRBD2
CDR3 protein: CASSAQGLANQETQYF
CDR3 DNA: TGTGCCAGCAGCGCCCAGGGACTAGCGAACCAAGAGACCCAGTACTTC

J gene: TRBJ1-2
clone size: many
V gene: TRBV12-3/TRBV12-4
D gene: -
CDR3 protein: CASRLREDSYGYTF
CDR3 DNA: TGTGCCAGCAGACTCCGGGAGGACTCGTATGGCTACACCTTC

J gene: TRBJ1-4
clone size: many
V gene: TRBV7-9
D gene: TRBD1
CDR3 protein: CASSSGDSPEKLFF
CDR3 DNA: TGTGCCAGCAGCTCAGGGGACAGCCCTGAAAAACTGTTTTTT

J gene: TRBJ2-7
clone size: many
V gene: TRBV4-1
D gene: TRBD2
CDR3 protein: CASSPGLAGVSEQYF
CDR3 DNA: TGCGCCAGCAGCCCGGGACTAGCGGGAGTGTCCGAGCAGTACTTC

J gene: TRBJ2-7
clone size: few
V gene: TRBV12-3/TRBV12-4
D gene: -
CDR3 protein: CASSGVPVGEQYF
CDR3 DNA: TGTGCCAGCTCAGGGGTCCCCGTGGGGGAGCAGTACTTC

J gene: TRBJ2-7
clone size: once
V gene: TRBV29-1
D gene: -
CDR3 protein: CSVVSGPVDEQYF
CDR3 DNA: TGCAGCGTTGTGAGTGGGCCTGTCGACGAGCAGTACTTC

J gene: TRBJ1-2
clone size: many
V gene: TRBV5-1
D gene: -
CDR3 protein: CASSLGAGPNYGYTF
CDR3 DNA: TGCGCCAGCAGCTTGGGGGCAGGTCCGAACTATGGCTACACCTTC

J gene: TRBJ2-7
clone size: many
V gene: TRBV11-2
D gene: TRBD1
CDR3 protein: CASSLEGTEISYEQYF
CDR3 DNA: TGTGCCAGCAGCTTAGAAGGGACAGAGATATCCTACGAGCAGTACTTC

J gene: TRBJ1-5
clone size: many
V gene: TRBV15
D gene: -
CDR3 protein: CATSNAEAGQPQHF
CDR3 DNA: TGTGCCACCAGCAATGCCGAGGCGGGTCAGCCCCAGCATTTT

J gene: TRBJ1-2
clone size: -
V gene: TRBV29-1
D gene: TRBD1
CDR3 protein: CSVASGQGLGYTF
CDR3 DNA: TGCAGCGTTGCCTCGGGACAGGGTTTGGGCTACACCTTC

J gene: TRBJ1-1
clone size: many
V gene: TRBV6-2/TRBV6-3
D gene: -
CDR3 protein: CASSRSRMNTEAFF
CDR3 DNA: TGTGCCAGCAGTCGGAGTAGGATGAACACTGAAGCTTTCTTT

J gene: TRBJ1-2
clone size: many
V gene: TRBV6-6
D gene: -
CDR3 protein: CASSYSIALESPRDGYTF
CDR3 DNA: TGTGCCAGCAGTTACTCGATCGCCCTCGAGTCTCCGAGGGATGGCTACACCTTC

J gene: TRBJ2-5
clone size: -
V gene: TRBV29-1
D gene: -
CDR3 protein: CSGAGPKETQYF
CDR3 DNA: TGCAGCGGAGCGGGCCCGAAAGAGACCCAGTACTTC

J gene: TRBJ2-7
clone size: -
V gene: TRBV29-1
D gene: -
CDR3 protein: CSVDYGRDDEQYF
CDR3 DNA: TGCAGCGTAGACTACGGGAGAGATGACGAGCAGTACTTC

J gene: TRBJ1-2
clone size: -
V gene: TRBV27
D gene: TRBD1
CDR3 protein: CASCSVRDRGNGYTF
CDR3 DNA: TGTGCCAGTTGTTCTGTCCGGGACAGGGGGAATGGCTACACCTTC

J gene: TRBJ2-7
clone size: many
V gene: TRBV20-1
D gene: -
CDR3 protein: CSANPKGGYEQYF
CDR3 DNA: TGCAGTGCTAACCCGAAGGGGGGTTACGAGCAGTACTTC

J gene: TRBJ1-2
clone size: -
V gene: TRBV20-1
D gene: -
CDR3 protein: CSLRQNYGYTF
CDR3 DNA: TGCAGCTTAAGACAGAACTATGGCTACACCTTC

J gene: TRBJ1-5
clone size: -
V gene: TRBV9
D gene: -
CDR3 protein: CASSVGGRTQETQHF
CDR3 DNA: TGTGCCAGCAGCGTAGGCGGGAGGACCCAAGAGACCCAGCATTTT

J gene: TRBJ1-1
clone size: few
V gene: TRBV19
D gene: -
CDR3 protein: CATPKRGSNTEAFF
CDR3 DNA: TGTGCCACCCCGAAGAGGGGATCGAACACTGAAGCTTTCTTT

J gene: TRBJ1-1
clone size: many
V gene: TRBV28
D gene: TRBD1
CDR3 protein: CASSPSRDSTEAFF
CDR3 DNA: TGTGCCAGCAGTCCCTCCCGGGACAGTACTGAAGCTTTCTTT